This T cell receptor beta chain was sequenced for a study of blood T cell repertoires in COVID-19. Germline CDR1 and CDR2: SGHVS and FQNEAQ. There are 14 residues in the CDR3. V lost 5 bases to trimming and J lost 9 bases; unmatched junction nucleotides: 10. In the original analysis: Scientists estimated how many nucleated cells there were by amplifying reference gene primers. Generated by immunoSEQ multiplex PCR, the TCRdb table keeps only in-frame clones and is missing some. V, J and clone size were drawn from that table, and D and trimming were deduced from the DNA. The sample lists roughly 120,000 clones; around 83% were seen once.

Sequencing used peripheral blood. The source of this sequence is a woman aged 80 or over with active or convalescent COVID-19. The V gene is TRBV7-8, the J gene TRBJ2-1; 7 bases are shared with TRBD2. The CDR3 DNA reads TGTGCCAGCAGCGTTAATGCGGGGAGGGTTGAGCAGTTCTTC. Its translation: CASSVNAGRVEQFF. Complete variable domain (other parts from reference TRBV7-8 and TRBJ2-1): GAGVSQSPRYKVAKRGQDVALRCDPISGHVSLFWYQQALGQGPEFLTYFQNEAQLDKSGLPSDRFFAERPEGSVSTLKIQRTQQEDSAVYLCASSVNAGRVEQFFGPGTRLTVL.